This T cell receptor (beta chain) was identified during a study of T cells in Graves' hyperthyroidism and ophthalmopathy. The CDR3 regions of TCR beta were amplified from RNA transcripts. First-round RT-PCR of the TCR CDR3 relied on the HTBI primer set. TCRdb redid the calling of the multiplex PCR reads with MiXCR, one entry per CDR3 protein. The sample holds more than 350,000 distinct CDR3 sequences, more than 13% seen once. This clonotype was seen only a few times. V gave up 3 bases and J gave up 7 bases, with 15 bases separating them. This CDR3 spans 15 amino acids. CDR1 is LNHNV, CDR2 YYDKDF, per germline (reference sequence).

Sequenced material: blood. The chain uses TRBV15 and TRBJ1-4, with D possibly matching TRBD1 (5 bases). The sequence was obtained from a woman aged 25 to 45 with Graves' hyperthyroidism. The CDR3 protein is CATSSGTASGEKLFF. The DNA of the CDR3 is TGTGCCACCAGCAGTGGGACCGCCTCGGGTGAAAAACTGTTTTTT.